This TCR beta chain is from a study of shared T cell receptors in the human thymus listed by TCRdb under 2021. About the full investigation: The study examined how self-reactive, shared T-cell receptor alpha chains are generated in the human thymus.

Trimming removed 6 bases from V and 2 bases from J; the gene matches leave 6 bases unexplained. Reading the germline V gene gives CDR1 SNHLY and CDR2 FYNNEI. Spanning cysteine to phenylalanine, the CDR3 consists of 14 amino acids. Only the CDR3 region is kept as DNA, spanning 42 bases read in frame from base 1. The library relied on the immunoSEQ multiplex PCR assay. The table was pulled from immuneACCESS by TCRdb, which kept in-frame rearrangements only. Such tables lose some clones; where checked, under half of the loss comes from unresolved V genes, and the rest has no known cause. The sample table records some 660,000 clones; 87% of these occur just once. The ten largest clones add up to over 0.008% of the sample. As regards this clone: The clone's antigen remains unknown. No per-base quality is available; no much larger clone lies one base away.

This same sample was also part of a study on human thymus T cells. The other study reports the following: The donors were immunologically healthy infants in Finland who had open corrective cardiac surgery for congenital heart defects. The thymus tissue came from surgical resects taken out during corrective cardiac surgery. V and J gene segment usage appeared biased in both thymic and peripheral blood repertoires. The related research found that thymic TCR repertoires overlapped highly between unrelated individuals. The study described the TCR alpha and beta repertoires in roughly 8 infant thymus samples and a few matching peripheral blood samples. Donor ages ranging from roughly 7 to 250 days were recorded, and about six male and a couple of female infants were included in the cohort. Thymocytes were mechanically released from the tissue and were stored as pellets of 10-30 million cells at -70 degrees C. A QIAsymphony instrument was used to extract genomic DNA from frozen cell pellets. The immunoSEQ multiplex PCR assay was used to amplify the TCRB and TCRAD loci from a standardized amount of quality-controlled genomic DNA. The amplicons spanned the V(D)J region and were long enough to cover the CDR3 and allow V and J genes to be identified. The amplicons were sequenced on an Illumina platform via the commercial immunoSEQ service. Corrections for primer bias and sequencing errors followed previously described methods, while TCRAD and TCRB definitions were based on the IMGT database. The repertoires were analysed using immunoSEQ Analyzer 3.0 and VDJTools for basic statistics, V/J segment usage, diversity estimates, rarefaction and pairwise overlap. Diversity was estimated using the Chao1, ChaoE, Efron-Thisted, Shannon and inverse Simpson indices, and was also estimated on datasets down-sampled to the size of the smallest sample. Repertoire overlap was determined by strict matching of CDR3 nucleotide sequence, V gene and J gene, and Jaccard-based multidimensional scaling clustering was applied. On average, thymus samples yielded around 850,000 unique TCRB clonotypes, whereas blood samples yielded some 85,000.

Rearrangement joined TRBV2 to TRBJ2-7, with TRBD2 identical over 8 junction bases. The sample comprised thymocytes. This receptor was obtained from a boy younger than two with a congenital heart defect. Donor details come from another sample of the same person, matched by shared clones. The CDR3 protein is CASSDRGGPYEQYF. The DNA sequence reads TGTGCCAGCAGCGACCGGGGGGGGCCCTACGAGCAGTACTTC.